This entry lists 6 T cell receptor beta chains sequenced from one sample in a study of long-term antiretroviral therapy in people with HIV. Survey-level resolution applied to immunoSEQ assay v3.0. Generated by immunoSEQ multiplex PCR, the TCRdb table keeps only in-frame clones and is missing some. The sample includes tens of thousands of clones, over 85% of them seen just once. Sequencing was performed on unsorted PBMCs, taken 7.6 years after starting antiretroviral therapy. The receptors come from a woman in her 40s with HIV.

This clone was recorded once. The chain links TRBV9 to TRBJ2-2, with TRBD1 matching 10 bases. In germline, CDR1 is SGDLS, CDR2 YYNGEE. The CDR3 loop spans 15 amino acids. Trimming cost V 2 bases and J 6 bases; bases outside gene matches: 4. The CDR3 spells CASSVPGQGPGELFF. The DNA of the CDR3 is TGTGCCAGCAGCGTGCCGGGACAGGGGCCCGGGGAGCTGTTTTTT.

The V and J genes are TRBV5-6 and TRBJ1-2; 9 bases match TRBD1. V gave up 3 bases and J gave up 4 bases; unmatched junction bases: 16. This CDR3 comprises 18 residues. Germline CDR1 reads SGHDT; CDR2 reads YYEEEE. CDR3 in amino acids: CASSSPGGTGSRRYGYTF. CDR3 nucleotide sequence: TGTGCCAGCAGCTCCCCGGGAGGGACAGGGTCCCGCCGCTATGGCTACACCTTC.

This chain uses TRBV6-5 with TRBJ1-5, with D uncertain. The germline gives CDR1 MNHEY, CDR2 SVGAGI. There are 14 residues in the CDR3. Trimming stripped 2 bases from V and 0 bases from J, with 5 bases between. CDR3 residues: CASSYRYSNQPQHF. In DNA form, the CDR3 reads TGTGCCAGCAGTTACCGATATAGCAATCAGCCCCAGCATTTT.

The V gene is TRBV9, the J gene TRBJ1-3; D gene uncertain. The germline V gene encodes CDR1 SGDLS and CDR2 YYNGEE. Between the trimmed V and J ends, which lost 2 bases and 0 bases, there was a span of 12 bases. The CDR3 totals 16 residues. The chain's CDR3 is CASSVGGRSSGNTIYF. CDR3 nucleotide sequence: TGTGCCAGCAGCGTCGGAGGACGAAGCTCTGGAAACACCATATATTTT.

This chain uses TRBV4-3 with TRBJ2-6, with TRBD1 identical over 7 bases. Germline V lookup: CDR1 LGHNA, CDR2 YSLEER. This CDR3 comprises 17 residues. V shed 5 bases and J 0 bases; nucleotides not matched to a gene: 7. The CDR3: CASSWRQGRSGANVLTF. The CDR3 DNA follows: TGCGCCAGCAGCTGGAGACAGGGCCGCTCTGGGGCCAACGTCCTGACTTTC.

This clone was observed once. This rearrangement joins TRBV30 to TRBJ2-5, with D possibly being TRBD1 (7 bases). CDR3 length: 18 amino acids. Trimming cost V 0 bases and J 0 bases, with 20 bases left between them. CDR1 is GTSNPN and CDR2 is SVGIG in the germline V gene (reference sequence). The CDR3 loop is CAWSVQSWAGGYQETQYF. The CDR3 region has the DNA TGTGCCTGGAGTGTACAATCGTGGGCAGGGGGGTACCAAGAGACCCAGTACTTC. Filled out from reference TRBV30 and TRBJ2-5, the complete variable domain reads SQTIHQWPATLVQPVGSPLSLECTVEGTSNPNLYWYRQAAGRGLQLLFYSVGIGQISSEVPQNLSASRPQDRQFILSSKKLLLSDSGFYLCAWSVQSWAGGYQETQYFGPGTRLLVL.